These T cell receptor gamma chains were read from a single sample in a study of gamma-delta chains in newborns, infants, children. TCRdb reapplied CATT to the reads. The sample yields fewer than 3,500 gamma-chain clones, roughly 28% seen once. Sequencing was performed on blood. These receptor sequences come from a child who was a newborn, infant or young child, either healthy, febrile or measles-vaccinated (not recorded which). CDR3s include the opening cysteine and the closing phenylalanine or tryptophan. Expanded clones get a size class; other rows say once, few or many, or leave the size out.

V gene | CDR3 length | clone size | CDR3 protein
TRGV9 | 15 | . | CALWEVQGTGWFKIF
TRGV9 | 16 | few | CALWEVPILGKKIKVF
TRGV9 | 18 | once | CASWEVQAKELGKKIKVF
TRGV9 | 17 | . | CALWEVEKELGKKIKVF
TRGV9 | 15 | large | CALWDQELGKKIKVF
TRGV9 | 18 | . | CALWEIRPQELGKKIKVF
TRGV9 | 14 | few | CALWEAAGYYKKLF
TRGV9 | 18 | . | CALWEVTSLGLGKKIKVF
TRGV9 | 12 | . | CALWEGSWFKIF
TRGV9 | 11 | few | CALWETDKKLF
TRGV9 | 15 | medium-sized | CALWDRELGKKIKVF
TRGV2 | 17 | large | CATWDGPRGTTGWFKIF
TRGV9 | 17 | . | CALWEVRRELGKKIKVF
TRGV9 | 16 | . | CALWEPKELGKKIKVF
TRGV9 | 16 | medium-sized | CALWEVTELGKKIKVF
TRGV9 | 16 | . | CALWNYEELGKKIKVF
TRGV9 | 11 | . | CALWEVAKKLF
TRGV9 | 16 | few | CALWEVQNATGWFKIF
TRGV9 | 16 | . | CALWEVVELGKKIKVF
TRGV9 | 18 | few | CALWEEASQELGKKIKVF
TRGV9 | 18 | large | CALWEEIGVELGKKIKVF
TRGV9 | 21 | . | CALWEVTTGWAQELGKKIKVF
TRGV9 | 11 | . | CALWESYKKLF
TRGV9 | 17 | . | CALWDRSQGLGKKIKVF
TRGV9 | 18 | . | CALWEVQEGQLGKKIKVF
TRGV9 | 16 | large | CALWEVVELGKKIKVF
TRGV9 | 17 | few | CALWERESELGKKIKVF
TRGV9 | 16 | . | CALWEVLELGKKIKVF
TRGV9 | 20 | . | CALWEAVTHLRELDKKIKVF
TRGV9 | 17 | . | CALWEEIQELGKKIKVF
TRGV5 | 16 | large | CATWDRLIQVCYKKLF
TRGV9 | 17 | . | CALWEEIQELGKKIKVF
TRGV9 | 17 | medium-sized | CALWEIAQELGKKIKVF
TRGV9 | 19 | . | CALWDGAVRQELGKKIKVF
TRGV9 | 17 | . | CALWENLQELGKKIKVF
TRGV9 | 17 | few | CALWEVLQELGKKIKVF
TRGV9 | 17 | . | CALWEPLVELGKKIKVF
TRGV9 | 17 | . | CALWEGRQELGKKIKVF
TRGV2 | 19 | . | CATWDGHGFYYSSDWIKTF
TRGV8 | 9 | few | CAPYYKKLF